This T cell receptor beta chain was captured in a study of T cell responses to AZD1222 COVID-19 vaccine (dated by TCRdb to the early 2020s). Study-wide context: AZD1222 recipients given second doses at about 4 weeks or at about 12 weeks were pooled, since spike-specific TCR depth and breadth were not found to differ between the two schedules. TCR sequencing was performed for 230 to 250 trial participants, of whom 207 were given two doses of AZD1222 and around 25 were given two doses of MenACWY control vaccine. Trial participants were enrolled by age into 18-55, 56-69 and 70-plus year subgroups, with about 150, 28 and 57 TCR-sequenced participants respectively.

V sheds 6 bases and J sheds 0 bases, leaving 11 bases between their ends. The cysteine opens and the phenylalanine closes a CDR3 of 14 amino acids. Only the CDR3 DNA stays, 42 bases, in frame from base 1. The germline V gene gives CDR1 as SNHLY and CDR2 as FYNNEI. What this sample's time point label stands for: baseline before first vaccination. Vaccinee samples were obtained from the UK trials COV001 and COV002, which included a single-blind randomized controlled phase 2/3 trial of AZD1222 (ChAdOx1 nCoV-19) in healthy adults. For TCRbeta chain sequencing, PBMC samples were collected from trial participants at day 0 and at day 28 after the second dose. Study-level results and caveats: After two AZD1222 doses, both the breadth and the depth of spike-specific TCRs were significantly higher than at day 0 and than in MenACWY recipients. The 56-69-year group was small, and its depth increase did not reach significance, likely because of low power. Nearly half of unique spike-specific TCRs reportedly recognized epitopes outside regions mutated in the B.1.351 and B.1.1.7 variants. Vaccine-associated CD4 TCRs spanned the whole spike protein, with dominant responses in regions 160-218 and 743-854. Conclusions about previously exposed vaccinees are limited because only 5 or 6 AZD1222 recipients were SARS-CoV-2 seropositive at baseline. Participants were mostly white British and included more females than males, and it was suggested by the authors that clonal diversity may have been underestimated. No day 14 peak-response samples were available, so repertoires were characterized only after the peak T cell response.

With respect to this clone: What antigen it recognizes has not been identified. No base qualities exist here, and no much larger clone lies one base off it.

The CDR3 regions of human TCRbeta chains were analyzed by immunosequencing. Concerning the study's data processing: TCRs in the repertoires were matched against a reference library of SARS-CoV-2-specific TCRs that had been generated with the MIRA antigen-specificity platform. Breadth meant the fraction of unique TCRs that were SARS-CoV-2-associated, whereas depth meant the fraction of total T cells that were SARS-CoV-2-associated. Using the MIRA data, every spike-specific TCR was mapped to the spike region that the TCR reacted to and assigned to either a CD4 or a CD8 class. Log10-transformed breadth and depth values were compared by one-way ANOVA with Sidak's multiple comparisons tests. Imported from immuneACCESS, the table was reduced by TCRdb to in-frame sequences with V and J called. These copies leave out some clones; in studies compared against another copy, an unresolved V gene accounts for under half, and the cause of the remainder is not known. D and trimming come from the DNA, and the V and J calls and clone size come from that table. The sample has 150,000 to 200,000 clones on record, 85% to 90% of them singletons. The ten largest clones capture approximately 1.8% of the sample.

This chain joins TRBV2 to TRBJ1-1; the D gene is unclear. Here the sequenced sample was peripheral blood, taken on day 0 of AZD1222 vaccination. The TCR originated in an adult in good health. The nucleotide sequence is given as TGTGCCAGCAGGGACCGCCTTATGAACACTGAAGCTTTCTTT. This is translated as CASRDRLMNTEAFF.